This T cell receptor beta chain was found in a study of shared clonotypes between healthy human individuals. The table came from immunoSEQ multiplex PCR; TCRdb's copy has only in-frame clones and leaves some out. This table has a few million clones, roughly 90% appearing once. The source of this sequence is a man aged 18 to 29 in good health. Some clones in this sample may be carry-over from other donors' samples. The sample taken for sequencing was naive CD4+ T cells from PBMCs. Subset of the sample: CD45RA+ positively selected.

CDR3 region: CASSPGQLSTDTQYF. The CDR3 bases are TGTGCCAGCAGTCCAGGACAGCTTAGCACAGATACGCAGTATTTT. This chain uses TRBV27 with TRBJ2-3, with D perhaps TRBD1 (6 bases). Per the germline V gene, CDR1 is MNHEY and CDR2 is SMNVEV (reference sequence). Trimming took 5 bases from V and 0 from J, leaving 12 bases between them. This CDR3 has 15 residues.